A single sample gave rise to the 27 T cell receptor beta chains below, sequenced in a study of blood T cell repertoires in COVID-19. Data came from immunoSEQ multiplex PCR; TCRdb stores just in-frame clones and leaves some out. The profile covers 450,000 or so clones, with 89% appearing a single time and 1.5% to 1.7% taken by the ten largest. The source material was peripheral blood. Receptors were obtained from a woman aged 40 to 50 with COVID-19, enrolled during active disease.

The V gene is TRBV27, the J gene TRBJ2-7; possibly TRBD1 for D (6 bases). The CDR3 loop spans 13 amino acids. CDR1 and CDR2 from the germline V gene are MNHEY and SMNVEV (reference sequence). V was pared by 8 bases and J by 0 bases, with 11 bases between. CDR3 protein: CASSDSRSYEQYF. CDR3 bases: TGTGCCAGCTCGGACAGCCGCTCCTACGAGCAGTACTTC.

CDR3 nucleotides: TGCGCCAGCAGCCAAGAAGCGGGGAGATCACCCCTCCACTTT. Protein sequence: CASSQEAGRSPLHF. The rearrangement uses TRBV4-1 and TRBJ1-6, with D hard to call. This CDR3 has 14 residues. Germline V gives CDR1 MGHRA, CDR2 YSYEKL. Between the trimmed V and J ends, which lost 0 bases and 10 bases, there was a span of 10 bases.

The chain employs TRBV7-2 and TRBJ1-2, with D perhaps TRBD1 (5 bases). Trimming left V 0 bases short and J 5 bases short, with 22 bases between. This CDR3 comprises 18 residues. The germline CDR1 and CDR2 sequences are SGHTA and FQGNSA. CDR3: CASSLAWSVGGEGYGYTF. In nucleotides, the CDR3 is TGTGCCAGCAGCTTAGCGTGGTCAGTGGGGGGAGAAGGGTATGGCTACACCTTC.

The V call is TRBV7-2, the J call TRBJ2-1; D not resolved. The CDR3 has 16 residues. The V end was cut by 0 bases, the J end by 0 bases, with 9 bases between. Germline CDR1 SGHTA, CDR2 FQGNSA. The CDR3 reads CASSLALRSSYNEQFF. The CDR3 region has the DNA TGTGCCAGCAGCTTAGCACTGCGGAGCTCCTACAATGAGCAGTTCTTC.

This chain links TRBV6-4 with TRBJ2-1; 10 nucleotides agree with TRBD2. This CDR3 has 17 amino acids. With V trimmed by 1 base and J by 9 bases, 12 bases remained unmatched. Germline V gene lookup returns CDR1 MRHNA and CDR2 SNTAGT. The CDR3 DNA reads TGTGCCAGCAGTGACTTCGCGGCTAGCGGGAGAAAAGCTGAGCAGTTCTTC. This gives the protein CASSDFAASGRKAEQFF.

The sample holds one count of this clone. Other DNA sequences of this sample code for an identical CDR3. The chain links TRBV28 to TRBJ1-2, with a possible D match to TRBD1 (5 bases). This CDR3 comprises 13 residues. In germline, CDR1 is MDHEN, CDR2 SYDVKM. V was trimmed by 5 bases and J by 4 bases, leaving 11 bases between them. CDR3 bases: TGTGCCAGCAGTCTTACAGGTTCCTATGGCTACACCTTC. Its protein is CASSLTGSYGYTF.

The CDR3 DNA reads as TGTGCCAGCGGCTTTACAGGGTACTCTGGGGCCAACGTCCTGACTTTC. Amino acids: CASGFTGYSGANVLTF. V usage is TRBV28 and J usage is TRBJ2-6, with a possible D match to TRBD1 (6 bases). Germline assignment: CDR1 MDHEN and CDR2 SYDVKM. The CDR3 consists of 16 residues. Trimming removed 8 bases from V and 0 bases from J, with 14 bases in between.

V gene TRBV29-1 combines with J gene TRBJ2-7, with a possible D match to TRBD2 (6 bases). V was pared by 7 bases and J by 1 base, with 20 bases between. Germline V gene lookup returns CDR1 SQVTM and CDR2 ANQGSEA. This CDR3 is built from 15 residues. The CDR3 loop reads CSARGRSPRSYEQYF. The CDR3 DNA reads TGCAGCGCCCGAGGGAGGTCCCCCCGGTCCTACGAGCAGTACTTC.

To note about this clone: Other DNA sequences of this sample code for an identical CDR3. The chain is built from TRBV18 and TRBJ2-1; TRBD2 agrees at 8 bases. Trimming removed 9 bases from V and 0 bases from J; junction bases left unmatched: 7. The CDR3 is made up of 15 amino acids. Germline V gene data show CDR1 as KGHSH and CDR2 as LQKENI. The DNA for the CDR3 is TGTGCCAGTTCCCCAACTAGCGGCTCCTACAATGAGCAGTTCTTC. It specifies CASSPTSGSYNEQFF.

The chain couples TRBV12-3 or TRBV12-4 to TRBJ2-5; TRBD2 is a possible D gene (5 bases). V was pared by 6 bases and J by 4 bases, with 12 bases between. The CDR3 totals 13 residues. The CDR3 DNA follows: TGTGCCAGCAGGAGGGAACGTTTAGAGACCCAGTACTTC. It yields the protein CASRRERLETQYF.

J is TRBJ2-5 and V is TRBV7-8; unclear D gene. The germline V and J ends were trimmed by 5 bases and 2 bases, with 15 bases remaining between them. CDR3 length: 15 residues. Germline V gives CDR1 SGHVS, CDR2 FQNEAQ. For the CDR3, the DNA is TGTGCCAGCAGCCCCCCCCTGCGCCTTCAAGAGACCCAGTACTTC. This sequence encodes CASSPPLRLQETQYF. The variable domain in full, completed from reference TRBV7-8 and TRBJ2-5, reads GAGVSQSPRYKVAKRGQDVALRCDPISGHVSLFWYQQALGQGPEFLTYFQNEAQLDKSGLPSDRFFAERPEGSVSTLKIQRTQQEDSAVYLCASSPPLRLQETQYFGPGTRLLVL.

The V and J genes are TRBV14 and TRBJ2-3; maybe TRBD1 (6 bases). Germline V lookup: CDR1 SGHDN, CDR2 FVKESK. The CDR3 has 17 residues. Deletions cut 2 bases from V and 0 bases from J, with 15 bases between. CDR3 sequence: CASSQRPGAISTDTQYF. The CDR3 nucleotides read TGTGCCAGCAGCCAACGCCCAGGGGCGATTAGCACAGATACGCAGTATTTT.

The V gene is TRBV5-5, the J gene TRBJ2-6; D is undetermined. Trimming left V 4 bases short and J 0 bases short, with 8 bases between. The CDR3 length is 15 residues. Germline loops: CDR1 SGHKS, CDR2 YYEKEE (reference sequence). The CDR3 is CASSRDSSGANVLTF. The CDR3 DNA sequence: TGTGCCAGCAGCCGCGATAGCTCTGGGGCCAACGTCCTGACTTTC.

This clone was picked up a small number of times. J is TRBJ2-1 and V is TRBV24-1, with D perhaps TRBD1 (6 bases). The ends were cut back, 6 bases at V and 4 bases at J, with 15 bases in the middle. CDR1 is KGHDR, CDR2 SFDVKD, per germline. The CDR3 is made up of 15 amino acids. The CDR3 loop reads CATSLGGTGYNEQFF. In DNA, the CDR3 is TGTGCCACCAGTCTAGGTGGTACAGGGTACAATGAGCAGTTCTTC.

This clone was found once. The CDR3 is CASSEELNYGYTF. The CDR3 DNA follows: TGTGCCAGCAGTGAAGAACTTAACTATGGCTACACCTTC. The chain carries TRBV6-4 and TRBJ1-2; D is undetermined. The V gene lost 3 bases and the J gene lost 1 base, with 6 bases spanning the gap. CDR1 and CDR2 (germline): MRHNA, SNTAGT. This CDR3 contains 13 residues.

The chain links TRBV28 to TRBJ2-1; 9 bases are shared with TRBD1. Trimming cost V 3 bases and J 12 bases; bases outside gene matches: 9. This CDR3 contains 14 residues. Germline CDR1 is MDHEN and CDR2 is SYDVKM. The CDR3 region has the DNA TGTGCCAGCAGTTTCGACAGGGGGTTTCTAAGGCAGTTCTTC. It specifies CASSFDRGFLRQFF.

The chain joins TRBV5-1 to TRBJ1-1, with TRBD1 identical over 7 bases. The CDR3 length is 16 residues. Germline V gene data show CDR1 as SGHRS and CDR2 as YFSETQ. Unmatched junction bases numbered 13, after V lost 0 bases and J lost 8 bases. CDR3 in amino acids: CASSLARQGLPEEAFF. CDR3 DNA sequence: TGCGCCAGCAGCTTGGCCCGACAGGGACTCCCCGAAGAAGCTTTCTTT.

The chain joins TRBV24-1 to TRBJ1-3; TRBD1 aligns across 7 bases. The germline V gene encodes CDR1 KGHDR and CDR2 SFDVKD. Unmatched junction bases numbered 5, after V lost 3 bases and J lost 4 bases. This CDR3 is 15 amino acids long. The CDR3 spells CATSDPRGPGNTIYF. CDR3 bases: TGTGCCACCAGTGATCCTAGGGGGCCGGGAAACACCATATATTTT.

This chain links TRBV30 with TRBJ2-7; TRBD2 matches at 7 bases. The CDR3 contains 15 residues. Per germline, CDR1 GTSNPN and CDR2 SVGIG (reference sequence). The J segment lost 5 bases and the V segment lost 0 bases, leaving 10 bases of the junction unmatched. CDR3 protein: CAWSVLGGSAHEQYF. The DNA for the CDR3 is TGTGCCTGGAGTGTACTGGGCGGGAGTGCCCACGAGCAGTACTTC.

About this clone: Germline and junction disagree at one end, which may indicate a read error. V is TRBV7-6 and J is TRBJ2-1; 7 bases align to TRBD2. CDR3 length: 15 residues. CDR1 and CDR2 from the germline V gene are SGHVS and FNYEAQ. The CDR3 DNA reads TGTGCCAGCAGCCTAGCGGCTAGCTCCTACAATGAGCAGTTCTTC. This translates into CASSLAASSYNEQFF. Based on the CDR3 plus reference TRBV7-6 and TRBJ2-1, the full variable domain is GAGVSQSPRYKVTKRGQDVALRCDPISGHVSLYWYRQALGQGPEFLTYFNYEAQQDKSGLPNDRFSAERPEGSISTLTIQRTEQRDSAMYRCASSLAASSYNEQFFGPGTRLTVL.

CDR3 sequence reads: CASWDRLERREAFF. CDR3 sequence (DNA): TGTGCCAGCTGGGACAGGCTAGAACGTCGTGAAGCTTTCTTT. This sequence joins TRBV28 and TRBJ1-1, with 8 bases lining up with TRBD1. Germline assignment: CDR1 MDHEN and CDR2 SYDVKM. V was clipped by 8 bases and J by 7 bases; unmatched bases: 12. The CDR3 is 14 amino acids.

The count of this clone is one. The rearrangement links TRBV5-1 to TRBJ2-7, with D possibly matching TRBD1 (6 bases). This CDR3 contains 15 residues. V lost 5 bases and J lost 2, with 17 bases in between. Germline CDR1 SGHRS, CDR2 YFSETQ. The CDR3 sequence: CASRFNTGIAYEQYF. CDR3 in DNA: TGCGCCAGCAGATTCAATACAGGGATCGCCTACGAGCAGTACTTC. Combining the CDR3 with reference TRBV5-1 and TRBJ2-7 gives the whole variable domain KAGVTQTPRYLIKTRGQQVTLSCSPISGHRSVSWYQQTPGQGLQFLFEYFSETQRNKGNFPGRFSGRQFSNSRSEMNVSTLELGDSALYLCASRFNTGIAYEQYFGPGTRLTVT.

The V and J genes are TRBV2 and TRBJ1-6; no reliable D call. Between the trimmed V and J ends, which lost 7 bases and 0 bases, there was a span of 13 bases. The CDR3 loop spans 16 amino acids. CDR1 SNHLY and CDR2 FYNNEI come from the germline V gene. CDR3 protein: CASMSGGSSYNSPLHF. In DNA, the CDR3 is TGTGCCAGCATGTCCGGTGGGAGCTCCTATAATTCACCCCTCCACTTT.

The rearrangement joins TRBV7-2 to TRBJ1-6; 7 bases agree with TRBD1. The junction had 19 bases not matched to a gene; V was cut back by 3 bases and J by 14 bases. Germline-derived CDR1 and CDR2 are SGHTA and FQGNSA. CDR3 size: 17 residues. The CDR3 coding sequence is TGTGCCAGCAGCTTCGAGATAGGGGGCCGATTGAAATTGGCCCTCCACTTT. It encodes CASSFEIGGRLKLALHF.

The V and J genes are TRBV15 and TRBJ1-2; 10 nucleotides agree with TRBD1. J was trimmed by 5 bases and V by 0 bases; bases with no gene match: 3. The CDR3 contains 15 residues. In germline, CDR1 is LNHNV, CDR2 YYDKDF (reference sequence). The CDR3 sequence: CATSREGTGVYGYTF. CDR3 DNA sequence: TGTGCCACCAGCAGAGAGGGGACAGGGGTGTATGGCTACACCTTC. The whole variable domain, filled in from reference TRBV15 and TRBJ1-2, reads DAMVIQNPRYQVTQFGKPVTLSCSQTLNHNVMYWYQQKSSQAPKLLFHYYDKDFNNEADTPDNFQSRRPNTSFCFLDIRSPGLGDTAMYLCATSREGTGVYGYTFGSGTRLTVV.

This sequence joins TRBV28 and TRBJ2-5; 9 positions match TRBD1. Germline V gene sequence: CDR1 MDHEN, CDR2 SYDVKM. The trim removed 6 bases at V and 2 bases at J, leaving 10 bases unmatched. The length of the CDR3 is 16 residues. The CDR3 here is CASRGTGWVPQETQYF. The CDR3, as DNA: TGTGCCAGCAGGGGGACAGGGTGGGTCCCGCAAGAGACCCAGTACTTC.

This chain connects TRBV18 to TRBJ1-1; a possible D gene is TRBD1 (5 bases). The CDR3 totals 15 residues. The ends were cut back, 3 bases at V and 3 bases at J, with 14 bases in the middle. Looked up from germline, CDR1 is KGHSH and CDR2 is LQKENI. The CDR3 coding sequence is TGTGCCAGCTCACCCCCGGGGGTGGACGACACTGAAGCTTTCTTT. This gives the protein CASSPPGVDDTEAFF. Variable domain in full (rest from reference TRBV18 and TRBJ1-1): NAGVMQNPRHLVRRRGQEARLRCSPMKGHSHVYWYRQLPEEGLKFMVYLQKENIIDESGMPKERFSAEFPKEGPSILRIQQVVRGDSAAYFCASSPPGVDDTEAFFGQGTRLTVV.